The 32 T cell receptor beta chains listed next were all sequenced from one sample in a study of T cells in Graves' hyperthyroidism and ophthalmopathy. Amplification of TCR beta CDR3 regions used RNA as the template. HTBI primers were used for first-round RT-PCR of the TCR CDR3. Using its own MiXCR run on the multiplex PCR reads, TCRdb lists one record per CDR3 protein. Of 300,000 to 400,000 distinct CDR3 sequences detected, about 14% appear once; the ten largest clones hold 20% to 25%. Sequences were obtained from blood. These receptors came from a woman between 25 and 40 years old with Graves' hyperthyroidism.

This clonotype was counted at least ten times. This chain links TRBV2 with TRBJ2-5; 9 bases match TRBD1. The V gene's germline CDR1 is SNHLY and CDR2 FYNNEI. V lost 8 bases, J lost 1 base, and 5 bases stayed unmatched. The CDR3 length is 14 residues. The CDR3 nucleotides are TGTGCCAGCTGGGGACAGGGACGCCAAGAGACCCAGTACTTC. It translates to CASWGQGRQETQYF. The entire variable domain, with the rest obtained from reference TRBV2 and TRBJ2-5, is as follows: EPEVTQTPSHQVTQMGQEVILRCVPISNHLYFYWYRQILGQKVEFLVSFYNNEISEKSEIFDDQFSVERPDGSNFTLKIRSTKLEDSAMYFCASWGQGRQETQYFGPGTRLLVL.

This clonotype has a count of ten or more. This chain links TRBV28 with TRBJ2-7; D may match TRBD1 or TRBD2 (5 bases each). Germline CDR1 is MDHEN and CDR2 is SYDVKM. Deletions cut 2 bases from V and 0 bases from J, with 11 bases between. This CDR3 region has 15 residues. The CDR3 loop is CASSLGDQSSYEQYF. CDR3 DNA: TGTGCCAGCAGTTTAGGGGACCAAAGCTCCTACGAGCAGTACTTC.

Turning to this clonotype: A read error may be the cause here, since a much bigger clone is one base away. This chain joins TRBV30 and TRBJ1-1; D might be TRBD1 (6 bases). The CDR3 runs to 12 residues. V was clipped by 7 bases and J by 4 bases, with 13 bases between them. The germline V gene encodes CDR1 GTSNPN and CDR2 SVGIG (reference sequence). The DNA of the CDR3 is TGTGCCTTGATAAGGGGGGGCACTGAAGCTTTCTTT. This codes for CALIRGGTEAFF.

This clonotype was recorded at least ten times. This chain's CDR3 is CASSLEGLDGELFF. The CDR3 DNA reads as TGCGCCAGCAGCTTGGAAGGTTTGGACGGGGAGCTGTTTTTT. The chain combines TRBV5-1 with TRBJ2-2; D call uncertain. Germline CDR1 is SGHRS and CDR2 is YFSETQ. The V end was cut by 0 bases, the J end by 7 bases, with 10 bases between. This CDR3 comprises 14 residues.

The chain carries TRBV6-2 or TRBV6-3 and TRBJ2-2; no reliable D call. The V and J ends lost 6 bases and 4 bases respectively, with 21 bases between them. Germline V gene sequence: CDR1 MNHEY, CDR2 SVGEGT. The CDR3 has 17 residues. The CDR3 reads CASSRTYANDGTGELFF. As DNA, the CDR3 is TGTGCCAGCAGCCGAACTTACGCTAACGACGGCACCGGGGAGCTGTTTTTT.

This clonotype was seen a handful of times. J is TRBJ2-5 and V is TRBV6-2 or TRBV6-3; D is unresolved. V was pared by 8 bases and J by 5 bases, with 15 bases between. The CDR3 sequence is 13 residues long. In germline, CDR1 is MNHEY, CDR2 SVGEGT. The CDR3 bases are TGTGCCAGCTCGCCGGCGTGGTGGGAGACCCAGTACTTC. Translated: CASSPAWWETQYF.

This clonotype was picked up many times. In nucleotides, the CDR3 is TGTGCCAGCAAATTAATCATGGGAGGGACCCAGTACTTC. It encodes CASKLIMGGTQYF. The chain joins TRBV6-1 to TRBJ2-5; a possible D gene is TRBD2 (6 bases). From germline, CDR1 is MNHNS and CDR2 SASEGT. This CDR3 has 13 residues. With 7 bases removed from V and 7 bases from J, the gap between germline ends came to 16 bases.

This clonotype was recorded a few times. V and J are TRBV30 and TRBJ1-2, with a tentative D call TRBD1 (5 bases). Germline V lookup: CDR1 GTSNPN, CDR2 SVGIG (reference sequence). V was clipped by 2 bases and J by 5 bases, with 12 bases between them. The CDR3 length is 13 residues. As DNA, the CDR3 is TGTGCCTGGAGTACGCAGGGCCCATATGGCTACACCTTC. Its protein product is CAWSTQGPYGYTF. The full variable domain, completed using reference TRBV30 and TRBJ1-2, is SQTIHQWPATLVQPVGSPLSLECTVEGTSNPNLYWYRQAAGRGLQLLFYSVGIGQISSEVPQNLSASRPQDRQFILSSKKLLLSDSGFYLCAWSTQGPYGYTFGSGTRLTVV.

The rearrangement uses TRBV6-2 or TRBV6-3 and TRBJ1-5; 10 bases fit TRBD1. This CDR3 comprises 18 residues. Losses at the gene ends were 2 bases for V and 0 bases for J; bases not matched to a gene: 7. CDR1 and CDR2 from the germline V gene are MNHEY and SVGEGT. The CDR3 loop is CASSYDGTGVDSNQPQHF. The CDR3 bases are TGTGCCAGCAGTTACGATGGGACAGGGGTCGATAGCAATCAGCCCCAGCATTTT.

The chain recombines TRBV5-1 with TRBJ2-7; D possibly uses TRBD1 or TRBD2 (6 bases each). Looked up from germline, CDR1 is SGHRS and CDR2 is YFSETQ. Trimming removed 0 bases at V and 3 bases at J, with 13 bases between. The CDR3 loop spans 15 amino acids. The CDR3 reads CASSLGLEGDYEQYF. DNA of the CDR3: TGCGCCAGCAGCTTGGGCTTGGAGGGGGACTACGAGCAGTACTTC.

This chain connects TRBV7-8 to TRBJ2-3; D perhaps matches TRBD1 (6 bases). V shed 1 base and J shed 2 bases, with 19 bases lying between them. This CDR3 has 18 amino acids. Germline values: CDR1 SGHVS, CDR2 FQNEAQ. In nucleotides, the CDR3 is TGTGCCAGCAGCTTAGATCCCGGTGCAGGGGTCCTCACAGATACGCAGTATTTT. This encodes CASSLDPGAGVLTDTQYF.

The V call is TRBV12-3 or TRBV12-4, the J call TRBJ2-2; 7 positions match TRBD2. The CDR3 runs 11 residues. This CDR3 is CVAGANGELFF. The CDR3 region has the DNA TGTGTCGCGGGAGCGAACGGGGAGCTGTTTTTT.

This clonotype was counted ten times or more. The chain recombines TRBV12-3 or TRBV12-4 with TRBJ2-7; no clear D. V dropped 1 base and J dropped 5 bases, with 6 bases sitting between them. CDR3 length equals 12 residues. The CDR3: CASSLGANEQYF. CDR3 nucleotide sequence: TGTGCCAGCAGTTTAGGGGCGAACGAGCAGTACTTC.

This clonotype has more than one count but fewer than ten. The gene calls are TRBV27 and TRBJ2-1, with 8 bases lining up with TRBD1. Germline V gene sequence: CDR1 MNHEY, CDR2 SMNVEV (reference sequence). The length of the CDR3 is 15 residues. J gave up 2 bases and V 5 bases, and 5 bases lay outside the gene matches. For the CDR3, the DNA is TGTGCCAGCAGTGCGGACAGGGAACCCTACAATGAGCAGTTCTTC. This codes for CASSADREPYNEQFF.

This clonotype was detected many times. The chain links TRBV5-5 to TRBJ2-3, with D perhaps TRBD2 (6 bases). The germline CDR1 and CDR2 sequences are SGHKS and YYEKEE (reference sequence). V was trimmed by 0 bases and J by 3 bases, leaving 11 bases between them. The CDR3 has 15 amino acids. The chain's CDR3 is CASSLVGGRTDTQYF. CDR3 coding DNA: TGTGCCAGCAGCTTGGTGGGGGGTCGGACAGATACGCAGTATTTT.

CDR3 amino acids: CASSQGQYTYEQYF. In DNA form, the CDR3 reads TGTGCCAGCAGCCAAGGACAGTATACCTACGAGCAGTACTTC. The rearrangement uses TRBV12-3 or TRBV12-4 and TRBJ2-7; the D gene is possibly TRBD1 (6 bases). Trimming left V 6 bases short and J 2 bases short, with 14 bases between. The CDR3 consists of 14 residues.

This clonotype has a count of ten or more. The chain employs TRBV3-1 and TRBJ2-1; the D call may be TRBD1 or TRBD2 (5 bases each). V lost 0 bases to trimming and J lost 5 bases, with 14 bases between them. CDR3 length: 16 amino acids. The germline V gene encodes CDR1 LGHDT and CDR2 YNNKEL (reference sequence). CDR3 in amino acids: CASSQELGTTHNEQFF. CDR3 bases: TGTGCCAGCAGCCAAGAGCTCGGGACCACCCACAATGAGCAGTTCTTC.

The chain's CDR3 is CASSSFGLEAFF. CDR3 DNA: TGCGCCAGCAGCTCGTTCGGATTGGAGGCTTTCTTT. The genes are TRBV5-1 and TRBJ1-1, with no clear D. V gave up 3 bases and J gave up 11 bases, with 14 bases separating them. The CDR3 length is 12 residues. In germline, CDR1 is SGHRS, CDR2 YFSETQ.

In its sample, this clonotype was seen a few times. The chain has TRBV30 and TRBJ2-3, with a possible D match to TRBD2 (5 bases). The V and J ends lost 2 bases and 0 bases respectively, with 9 bases between them. CDR3 length equals 14 residues. Germline CDR1 is GTSNPN and CDR2 is SVGIG (reference sequence). CDR3 in amino acids: CAWSKGGSTDTQYF. The CDR3 DNA reads as TGTGCCTGGAGTAAGGGCGGGAGCACAGATACGCAGTATTTT.

This clonotype was recorded at least ten times. CDR3 nucleotides: TGTGCCAGCAGCTTAGACCCTAGCAGCGGGATACGGTATAACAATGAGCAGTTCTTC. It translates to CASSLDPSSGIRYNNEQFF. The chain carries TRBV7-8 and TRBJ2-1, with 7 positions matching TRBD2. Trimming at V came to 1 base and at J to 5 bases, leaving 17 bases not matched to a gene. This CDR3 region has 19 residues. Germline V gene sequence: CDR1 SGHVS, CDR2 FQNEAQ.

The chain employs TRBV20-1 and TRBJ2-6; D is unclear. This CDR3 region has 17 residues. V was trimmed by 3 bases and J by 1 base, leaving 16 bases between them. Germline-derived CDR1 and CDR2 are DFQATT and SNEGSKA (reference sequence). This CDR3 is CSARSLEVVSGANVLTF. The DNA of the CDR3 is TGCAGTGCTAGGAGCCTAGAGGTAGTTTCTGGGGCCAACGTCCTGACTTTC.

Ten or more counts support this clonotype. The chain recombines TRBV6-1 with TRBJ1-1, with D tentatively TRBD1 (5 bases). Trimming stripped 5 bases from V and 5 bases from J, with 24 bases between. The CDR3 runs to 17 residues. Germline CDR1 MNHNS, CDR2 SASEGT. The DNA of the CDR3 is TGTGCCAGCAGTTCCCGGGACTCAAAAGGGAGTAAGACTGAAGCTTTCTTT. This gives the protein CASSSRDSKGSKTEAFF.

The CDR3 nucleotides are TGCAGCGTTGAAGATAGGGGGGGTAGTGAAGAGACCCAGTACTTC. Protein: CSVEDRGGSEETQYF. The chain carries TRBV29-1 and TRBJ2-5, with D tentatively TRBD2 (7 bases). Germline values: CDR1 SQVTM, CDR2 ANQGSEA. V lost 0 bases, J lost 3 bases, and 14 bases lay in between. The CDR3 contains 15 residues.

This clonotype was counted a few times. This chain joins TRBV4-3 and TRBJ2-3; D is unresolved. CDR3 size: 14 residues. Germline values: CDR1 LGHNA, CDR2 YSLEER. V lost 3 bases to trimming and J lost 6 bases, with 13 bases between them. CDR3 sequence reads: CASSHTGYKDTQYF. Written as DNA, the CDR3 is TGCGCCAGCAGCCATACTGGATACAAGGATACGCAGTATTTT.

The J gene is TRBJ1-5, the V gene TRBV6-1, with D uncertain. The CDR3 runs 14 residues. The V end lost 5 bases, the J end lost 0 bases, and 8 bases lay between the germline ends. Germline-derived CDR1 and CDR2 are MNHNS and SASEGT. CDR3 nucleotide sequence: TGTGCCAGCAGTCACAGAGTTAGCAATCAGCCCCAGCATTTT. It codes for CASSHRVSNQPQHF.

In its sample, this clonotype was seen many times. The V call is TRBV28, the J call TRBJ2-1; a weak D match, TRBD2 (6 bases). The CDR3 is 14 residues long. V was pared by 2 bases and J by 8 bases, with 13 bases between. CDR1 is MDHEN and CDR2 is SYDVKM in the germline V gene. CDR3 amino acids: CASSLTGRGDEQFF. The DNA for the CDR3 is TGTGCCAGCAGTTTAACCGGGAGAGGCGATGAGCAGTTCTTC.

This clonotype has a handful of counts. At one end the junction does not follow the germline gene, possibly because of a read error. This chain uses TRBV7-7 with TRBJ1-6; D unresolved. This CDR3 comprises 13 residues. Germline CDR1 SSHAT, CDR2 FNYEAQ (reference sequence). This CDR3 is CASSLAMDQPLHF. CDR3 bases: TGTGCTAGCAGCTTAGCGATGGACCAGCCCCTCCACTTT.

This clonotype was counted many times. The chain employs TRBV12-3 or TRBV12-4 and TRBJ1-1, with D possibly matching TRBD1 (5 bases). Trimming left V 5 bases short and J 0 bases short, with 10 bases between. The CDR3 extends over 14 amino acids. The DNA for the CDR3 is TGTGCCAGCAGTGGGGGGGGACTGAACACTGAAGCTTTCTTT. This translates into CASSGGGLNTEAFF.

The V gene is TRBV11-2, the J gene TRBJ2-5, with D possibly being TRBD2 (5 bases). The CDR3 totals 14 residues. Trimming shortened V by 0 bases and J by 7 bases, and 12 bases separated the two germline ends. Germline values: CDR1 SGHAT, CDR2 FQNNGV. In DNA form, the CDR3 reads TGTGCCAGCAGCTTAGATGGAGGTTCGGGGACCCAGTACTTC. Translated, it gives CASSLDGGSGTQYF.

The V call is TRBV6-1, the J call TRBJ2-2; no firm D call. The ends were cut back, 6 bases at V and 7 bases at J, with 9 bases in the middle. Germline lookup yields CDR1 MNHNS and CDR2 SASEGT. This CDR3 comprises 12 residues. Here the CDR3 DNA reads TGTGCCAGCAGCCCGGCTGGCGGGGAGCTGTTTTTT. This translates into CASSPAGGELFF.

This clonotype occurred a few times. This chain connects TRBV6-2 or TRBV6-3 to TRBJ2-7; TRBD1 agrees at 8 bases. The CDR3 is 15 amino acids. From germline, CDR1 is MNHEY and CDR2 SVGEGT. J was trimmed by 2 bases and V by 2 bases; bases with no gene match: 5. CDR3 sequence: CASSYQRQGTYEQYF. In nucleotides, the CDR3 is TGTGCCAGCAGTTACCAAAGACAGGGGACCTACGAGCAGTACTTC.

Note on this clonotype: Since the CDR3 does not end with the conserved phenylalanine or tryptophan, this likely comes from a read error. It is unclear where the CDR3 begins or ends on the DNA, so no DNA is shown, and the CDR3 is as TCRdb lists it. J is TRBJ2-7 and V is TRBV29-1. The CDR3 numbers 12 amino acids, ends counted. Germline loops: CDR1 SQVTM, CDR2 ANQGSEA. CDR3 protein: CSVRGLAYEQHL.